The T cell receptor (beta chain) described here comes from a study of Graves' ophthalmopathy and Graves' hyperthyroidism. Overall study: Researchers obtained peripheral blood at initial diagnosis, before any treatment had begun.

Study results and caveats: Blood also carried most expanded thyroid clonotypes exceeding 0.001 frequency.

With respect to this clonotype: Its antigen remains unknown.

Scientists amplified the TCR beta CDR3 regions from RNA transcripts. The authors performed first-round RT-PCR with HTBI primers and then a second-round multiplex PCR. TCRdb ran MiXCR on the multiplex PCR reads and lists one entry per CDR3 protein. The repertoire holds about 640,000 distinct CDR3 sequences, with 35% to 45% as singletons. V was pared by 6 bases and J by 1 base, with 15 bases between. The CDR3 extends over 15 amino acids. The sample was peripheral blood. The sequence derives from an adult man with Graves' ophthalmopathy. The chain joins TRBV12-3 or TRBV12-4 to TRBJ2-5; TRBD2 is a possible D gene (5 bases). CDR3 in amino acids: CASSQARGFQETQYF. As DNA, the CDR3 is TGTGCCAGCAGCCAAGCTAGAGGGTTCCAAGAGACCCAGTACTTC.